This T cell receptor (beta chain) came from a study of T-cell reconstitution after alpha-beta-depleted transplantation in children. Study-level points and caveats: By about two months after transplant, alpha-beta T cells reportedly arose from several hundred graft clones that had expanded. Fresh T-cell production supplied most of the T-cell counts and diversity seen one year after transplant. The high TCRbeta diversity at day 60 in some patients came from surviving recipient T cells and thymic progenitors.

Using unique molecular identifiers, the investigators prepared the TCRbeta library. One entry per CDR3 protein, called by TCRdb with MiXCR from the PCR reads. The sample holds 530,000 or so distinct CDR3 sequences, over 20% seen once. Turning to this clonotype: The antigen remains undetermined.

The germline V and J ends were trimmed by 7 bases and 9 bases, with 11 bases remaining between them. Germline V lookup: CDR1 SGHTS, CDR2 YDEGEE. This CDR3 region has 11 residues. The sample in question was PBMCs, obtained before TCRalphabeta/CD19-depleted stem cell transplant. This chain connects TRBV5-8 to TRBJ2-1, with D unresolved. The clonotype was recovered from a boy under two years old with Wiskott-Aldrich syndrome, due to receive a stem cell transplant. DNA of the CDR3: TGTGCCAGCTCCATGGGTCTTGAGCAGTTCTTC. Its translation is CASSMGLEQFF.